These 6 T cell receptor beta chains share one sample of origin, sequenced in a study of blood T cells in healthy people across ages. Through a sample-barcoded 5' primer and a J-beta primer mix, a second PCR was run for about 7 to 12 cycles. Each CDR3 protein gets one entry after TCRdb re-called the 5' RACE reads with MiXCR. The data show about 580,000 distinct CDR3 sequences, with 40% to 55% seen just once and 20% to 25% held by the top ten. The sequenced sample consisted of blood. Receptors originate from a man older than 75 in good health.

The chain uses TRBV24-1 and TRBJ2-4, with D perhaps given as TRBD1 or TRBD2 (5 bases each). V was cut by 2 bases and J by 1 base, with 5 bases left in between. CDR1 is KGHDR and CDR2 is SFDVKD in the germline V gene. The CDR3 contains 14 residues. The DNA for the CDR3 is TGTGCCACCAGTGATTGGGGGGCCAAAAACATTCAGTACTTC. Encoded protein: CATSDWGAKNIQYF.

V gene TRBV7-2 combines with J gene TRBJ2-7; 9 bases match TRBD2. V was pared by 1 base and J by 7 bases, with 20 bases of the junction left unmatched. CDR1 and CDR2 from the germline V gene are SGHTA and FQGNSA. The CDR3 contains 19 residues. For the CDR3, the DNA is TGTGCCAGCAGCTTAGATAGCGGGGGAGCACGACGCTCCTACAATGAGCAGTACTTC. This codes for CASSLDSGGARRSYNEQYF.

The rearrangement uses TRBV5-6 and TRBJ2-7; D may correspond to TRBD1 or TRBD2 (5 bases each). The germline gives CDR1 SGHDT, CDR2 YYEEEE. V was cut by 4 bases and J by 4 bases, with 18 bases left in between. The CDR3 is 15 amino acids. The DNA of the CDR3 is TGTGCCAGCAGCCGACTGACCGGGACGGCATACGAGCAGTACTTC. Amino acids: CASSRLTGTAYEQYF. The variable domain in full, with the rest retrieved from reference TRBV5-6 and TRBJ2-7, is DAGVTQSPTHLIKTRGQQVTLRCSPKSGHDTVSWYQQALGQGPQFIFQYYEEEERQRGNFPDRFSGHQFPNYSSELNVNALLLGDSALYLCASSRLTGTAYEQYFGPGTRLTVT.

This clonotype has more than one count but fewer than ten. This chain uses TRBV7-9 with TRBJ2-7; D may correspond to TRBD1 or TRBD2 (5 bases each). CDR1 SEHNR and CDR2 FQNEAQ come from the germline V gene (reference sequence). There are 16 residues in the CDR3. V dropped 4 bases and J dropped 0 bases, with 16 bases sitting between them. For the CDR3, the DNA is TGTGCCAGCAGCTATGGCTCGGGGCGGCGCTCCTACGAGCAGTACTTC. Its protein is CASSYGSGRRSYEQYF.

The V and J genes are TRBV5-1 and TRBJ2-1; D call uncertain. CDR3 length: 14 amino acids. V was pared by 6 bases and J by 8 bases, with 18 bases between. Germline CDR1 SGHRS, CDR2 YFSETQ. The CDR3 DNA sequence: TGCGCCAGCATGCCTTCCTTTACCGAGTATGAGCAGTTCTTC. Its protein product is CASMPSFTEYEQFF.

The chain carries TRBV20-1 and TRBJ2-5; D gene ambiguous. Germline CDR1 and CDR2: DFQATT and SNEGSKA (reference sequence). CDR3 length: 13 residues. Trimming took off 6 bases at V and 11 bases at J, with 22 bases between the two ends. CDR3 region: CSALALTYNEQYF. The CDR3 bases are TGCAGTGCCTTGGCCCTAACCTACAATGAGCAGTACTTC.